The rows below give T cell receptor beta chains drawn from one sample of a study of blood T cell repertoires in COVID-19. Generated by immunoSEQ multiplex PCR, the TCRdb table keeps only in-frame clones and is missing some. Here the sample spans 130,000 to 150,000 clones, around 90% being singletons. The specimen was peripheral blood. The receptor set was obtained from a woman aged 45-65 years with acute or convalescent COVID-19. CDR3s include the opening cysteine and the closing phenylalanine or tryptophan.

v_call	j_call	cdr3_aa
TRBV6-5	TRBJ1-4	CASSYSLRATNEKLFF
TRBV7-9	TRBJ1-1	CASSSYDLGGRTEAFF
TRBV28	TRBJ2-7	CASSPRVPYEQYF
TRBV7-3	TRBJ1-5	CASSLTGDQPQHF
TRBV11-2	TRBJ2-1	CASSPDVAGGYNEQFF
TRBV27	TRBJ2-7	CASRRTTDHEQYF
TRBV30	TRBJ1-5	CAWSVGGNEFQPQHF
TRBV15	TRBJ2-7	CATSRGGGTGLYEQYF
TRBV7-2	TRBJ2-2	CASSLGAGYFLANTGELFF
TRBV6-5	TRBJ2-7	CASSYTGGIEQYF
TRBV9	TRBJ1-1	CASSQQNLNTEAFF
TRBV3-1/TRBV3-2	TRBJ2-7	CASSRGSGASYEQYF
TRBV27	TRBJ2-5	CASSPLLLRAGQETQYF
TRBV10-3	TRBJ1-1	CAIGWGQLNTEAFF
TRBV7-6	TRBJ2-2	CASSLPSGGTSTGELFF
TRBV12-3/TRBV12-4	TRBJ1-1	CASSLPINTEAFF
TRBV7-9	TRBJ2-1	CASSQTGVEQFF